A single sample is the source of the 29 T cell receptor beta chains below, sequenced in a study of cytomegalovirus exposure and HLA in healthy donors. The PCR was carried out with 60 Vbeta primers and 13 Jbeta primers. Produced via immunoSEQ multiplex PCR; TCRdb's table is partial and in-frame only. The repertoire holds around 110,000 clones, with 65% to 75% as singletons. Material for sequencing was PBMCs. All receptors come from a man aged 25-40 years in good health and CMV-seropositive.

In DNA, the CDR3 is TGCAGCGTTGTACGGGGAGGGACCTACGAGCAGTACTTC. This encodes CSVVRGGTYEQYF. The chain links TRBV29-1 to TRBJ2-7, with 7 bases aligning to TRBD2. With 4 bases clipped from V and 2 bases from J, the junction kept 5 bases outside the gene matches. CDR1 and CDR2 from the germline V gene are SQVTM and ANQGSEA. The CDR3 runs to 13 residues.

The CDR3, as DNA: TGTGCCAGCAGTTCCCTTCAGGTAGCGGGAGGCCTTACAGATACGCAGTATTTT. Its protein is CASSSLQVAGGLTDTQYF. The chain joins TRBV28 to TRBJ2-3; TRBD2 matches at 10 bases. The CDR3 totals 18 residues. Per germline, CDR1 MDHEN and CDR2 SYDVKM. V was clipped by 4 bases and J by 3 bases; unmatched bases: 13. The variable domain in full, completed from reference TRBV28 and TRBJ2-3, reads DVKVTQSSRYLVKRTGEKVFLECVQDMDHENMFWYRQDPGLGLRLIYFSYDVKMKEKGDIPEGYSVSREKKERFSLILESASTNQTSMYLCASSSLQVAGGLTDTQYFGPGTRLTVL.

V is TRBV7-3 and J is TRBJ2-1; TRBD1 aligns across 8 bases. This CDR3 region has 14 residues. With 5 bases clipped from V and 8 bases from J, the junction kept 8 bases outside the gene matches. In germline, CDR1 is SGHTA, CDR2 FQGTGA. Written as DNA, the CDR3 is TGTGCCAGCAGCCCCCGGACAGGGAACGATGAGCAGTTCTTC. Encoded protein: CASSPRTGNDEQFF.

The chain carries TRBV4-1 and TRBJ2-5; TRBD2 is a possible D gene (5 bases). Germline V gives CDR1 MGHRA, CDR2 YSYEKL. The CDR3 loop spans 16 amino acids. The V gene lost 0 bases and the J gene lost 0 bases, with 11 bases spanning the gap. The chain's CDR3 is CASSQERGLYQETQYF. CDR3 sequence (DNA): TGCGCCAGCAGCCAAGAACGGGGATTGTACCAAGAGACCCAGTACTTC.

This sequence joins TRBV19 and TRBJ1-2; 11 bases are a match to TRBD1. Germline values: CDR1 LNHDA, CDR2 SQIVND (reference sequence). This CDR3 spans 14 amino acids. J was trimmed by 7 bases and V by 11 bases; bases with no gene match: 12. CDR3 coding DNA: TGTGCCGCCAAAAGGACAGGGGGCAAGCCTGGCTACACCTTC. Encoded protein: CAAKRTGGKPGYTF.

This sequence joins TRBV5-1 and TRBJ2-7; D perhaps matches TRBD1 (6 bases). Germline V gene sequence: CDR1 SGHRS, CDR2 YFSETQ. The CDR3 runs to 13 residues. The ends were cut back, 3 bases at V and 2 bases at J, with 9 bases in the middle. The CDR3, as DNA: TGCGCCAGCAGCTGGACAGCTACCTACGAGCAGTACTTC. It specifies CASSWTATYEQYF.

This clone has a handful of counts. The chain uses TRBV7-9 and TRBJ1-1, with 7 nucleotides matching TRBD1. This CDR3 is 15 amino acids long. Germline CDR1 is SEHNR and CDR2 is FQNEAQ (reference sequence). Losses at the gene ends were 5 bases for V and 7 bases for J; bases not matched to a gene: 13. The DNA for the CDR3 is TGTGCCAGCAGCCCCCAAGGGGCGACAGGGAGTGAAGCTTTCTTT. It specifies CASSPQGATGSEAFF.

The chain employs TRBV4-2 and TRBJ2-3, with D perhaps matching TRBD2 (7 bases). Trimming took 4 bases from V and 6 from J, leaving 17 bases between them. Per the germline V gene, CDR1 is LGHNA and CDR2 is YNFKEQ. CDR3 length: 15 residues. The CDR3 protein is CASSPAGHEGDTQYF. The CDR3 nucleotides read TGTGCCAGCAGCCCAGCGGGACACGAGGGCGATACGCAGTATTTT.

This chain uses TRBV4-2 with TRBJ1-1, with D possibly matching TRBD1 (6 bases). The CDR3 extends over 15 amino acids. Germline V lookup: CDR1 LGHNA, CDR2 YNFKEQ. The ends were cut back, 0 bases at V and 5 bases at J, with 13 bases in the middle. The CDR3 sequence is CASSQDIAGVTEAFF. DNA for the CDR3: TGTGCCAGCAGCCAAGATATCGCAGGGGTAACTGAAGCTTTCTTT.

CDR3 residues: CASSLGTGATEAFF. The CDR3 bases are TGCGCCAGCAGCTTGGGTACAGGGGCCACTGAAGCTTTCTTT. This chain uses TRBV5-1 with TRBJ1-1; 7 nucleotides align to TRBD1. The length of the CDR3 is 14 residues. Germline CDR1 and CDR2: SGHRS and YFSETQ. V was pared by 0 bases and J by 4 bases, with 3 bases of the junction left unmatched.

This clone was seen only a few times. The J gene is TRBJ1-5, the V gene TRBV19; 9 bases match TRBD1. The germline gives CDR1 LNHDA, CDR2 SQIVND (reference sequence). The CDR3 is made up of 16 amino acids. Losses at the gene ends were 1 base for V and 6 bases for J; bases not matched to a gene: 7. CDR3 DNA sequence: TGTGCCAGTAGTATAGGGGGACAGGGCGGCGGTCAGCCCCAGCATTTT. Protein: CASSIGGQGGGQPQHF.

This rearrangement joins TRBV7-3 to TRBJ1-6, with 7 nucleotides matching TRBD1. This CDR3 has 15 residues. The trim removed 1 base at V and 10 bases at J, leaving 7 bases unmatched. Germline-derived CDR1 and CDR2 are SGHTA and FQGTGA. CDR3 sequence (DNA): TGTGCCAGCAGCTTAAGGAGGGGGCATGAATCACCCCTCCACTTT. This encodes CASSLRRGHESPLHF. The whole variable domain, remainder taken from reference TRBV7-3 and TRBJ1-6, is GAGVSQTPSNKVTEKGKYVELRCDPISGHTALYWYRQSLGQGPEFLIYFQGTGAADDSGLPNDRFFAVRPEGSVSTLKIQRTERGDSAVYLCASSLRRGHESPLHFGNGTRLTVT.

The chain is built from TRBV19 and TRBJ2-7; TRBD1 might be the D (5 bases). The CDR3 sequence is 15 residues long. Trimming pared 0 bases from V and 5 bases from J, leaving 14 bases between. The germline CDR1 and CDR2 sequences are LNHDA and SQIVND (reference sequence). Here the CDR3 DNA reads TGTGCCAGTAGTATAGATCAGGGCGCCGTCAACGAGCAGTACTTC. Translation: CASSIDQGAVNEQYF.

The gene calls are TRBV18 and TRBJ2-7, with 7 bases lining up with TRBD1. The CDR3 extends over 13 amino acids. J gave up 3 bases and V 5 bases, and 4 bases lay outside the gene matches. Germline values: CDR1 KGHSH, CDR2 LQKENI. This CDR3 reads CASSEGQLYEQYF. CDR3 coding DNA: TGTGCCAGCTCAGAGGGACAGCTCTACGAGCAGTACTTC. The whole variable domain, filled in from reference TRBV18 and TRBJ2-7, reads NAGVMQNPRHLVRRRGQEARLRCSPMKGHSHVYWYRQLPEEGLKFMVYLQKENIIDESGMPKERFSAEFPKEGPSILRIQQVVRGDSAAYFCASSEGQLYEQYFGPGTRLTVT.

This clone was counted a single time. This chain links TRBV9 with TRBJ2-3; 11 bases fit TRBD2. This CDR3 has 15 residues. Losses at the gene ends were 7 bases for V and 3 bases for J; bases not matched to a gene: 7. Germline lookup yields CDR1 SGDLS and CDR2 YYNGEE. The CDR3 region is CASALTSGVTDTQYF. In DNA, the CDR3 is TGTGCCAGCGCCCTGACTAGCGGGGTTACAGATACGCAGTATTTT. Full variable domain (rest looked up from reference TRBV9 and TRBJ2-3): DSGVTQTPKHLITATGQRVTLRCSPRSGDLSVYWYQQSLDQGLQFLIQYYNGEERAKGNILERFSAQQFPDLHSELNLSSLELGDSALYFCASALTSGVTDTQYFGPGTRLTVL.

The rearrangement links TRBV7-9 to TRBJ1-1; tentative D call: TRBD1 (6 bases). Germline loops: CDR1 SEHNR, CDR2 FQNEAQ (reference sequence). V lost 4 bases to trimming and J lost 12 bases, with 15 bases between them. The CDR3 spans 12 residues. The CDR3 sequence is CASSYLTGMTFF. In DNA form, the CDR3 reads TGTGCCAGCAGCTATCTGACAGGTATGACTTTCTTT.

The V call is TRBV7-2, the J call TRBJ1-1; D perhaps matches TRBD1 (6 bases). The CDR3 has 15 residues. V gave up 1 base and J gave up 2 bases, with 11 bases separating them. Germline-derived CDR1 and CDR2 are SGHTA and FQGNSA. CDR3 in amino acids: CASSLVGAVNTEAFF. The CDR3 coding sequence is TGTGCCAGCAGCTTAGTGGGGGCGGTTAACACTGAAGCTTTCTTT.

This clone showed up just once. V usage is TRBV18 and J usage is TRBJ2-5; no definite D call. CDR3 length equals 15 residues. Germline V CDR1 and CDR2: KGHSH, LQKENI. V shed 3 bases and J shed 2 bases, with 13 bases lying between them. The CDR3 coding sequence is TGTGCCAGCTCACCCGTCATGGGCAGGCAAGAGACCCAGTACTTC. Translated: CASSPVMGRQETQYF.

The chain employs TRBV28 and TRBJ2-1; D is uncertain. This CDR3 is 13 amino acids long. Germline CDR1 reads MDHEN; CDR2 reads SYDVKM. V lost 5 bases to trimming and J lost 5 bases, with 10 bases between them. CDR3 sequence reads: CASSPPRDNEQFF. CDR3 coding DNA: TGTGCCAGCAGTCCCCCCCGGGACAATGAGCAGTTCTTC.

The chain couples TRBV4-3 to TRBJ1-4, with D possibly being TRBD1 (6 bases). This CDR3 contains 15 residues. Trimming left V 3 bases short and J 3 bases short, with 11 bases between. Germline loops: CDR1 LGHNA, CDR2 YSLEER. The CDR3 spells CASSQAGASNEKLFF. For the CDR3, the DNA is TGCGCCAGCAGCCAGGCAGGGGCGTCTAATGAAAAACTGTTTTTT.

The rearrangement links TRBV7-2 to TRBJ1-5; 11 positions match TRBD1. Germline values: CDR1 SGHTA, CDR2 FQGNSA. CDR3 size: 18 residues. V lost 0 bases, J lost 7 bases, and 11 bases stayed unmatched. The CDR3 here is CASSLAGGGTGGYQPQHF. CDR3 sequence (DNA): TGTGCCAGCAGCTTAGCGGGAGGAGGGACAGGGGGTTACCAGCCCCAGCATTTT. The full variable domain, completed using reference TRBV7-2 and TRBJ1-5, is GAGVSQSPSNKVTEKGKDVELRCDPISGHTALYWYRQSLGQGLEFLIYFQGNSAPDKSGLPSDRFSAERTGGSVSTLTIQRTQQEDSAVYLCASSLAGGGTGGYQPQHFGDGTRLSIL.

V usage is TRBV23-1 and J usage is TRBJ2-3; D is uncertain. TRBV23-1 is placed among ORFs of uncertain function. This CDR3 has 17 residues. V was shortened by 4 bases and J by 0 bases, with 17 bases between the two germline ends. The CDR3 nucleotides are TGCGCCAGCAGTCGTGAGATCCCAGGATTTAGCACAGATACGCAGTATTTT. Translating it yields CASSREIPGFSTDTQYF.

This chain connects TRBV10-1 to TRBJ1-1; D might be TRBD1 (6 bases). The CDR3 has 13 residues. Per the germline V gene, CDR1 is WNHNN and CDR2 is SYGVQD (reference sequence). The ends were cut back, 5 bases at V and 5 bases at J, with 12 bases in the middle. The CDR3 is CASSWGGETEAFF. DNA for the CDR3: TGCGCCAGCAGTTGGGGGGGCGAGACTGAAGCTTTCTTT.

The gene calls are TRBV5-1 and TRBJ2-7; D might be TRBD1 (7 bases). Germline values: CDR1 SGHRS, CDR2 YFSETQ. The CDR3 runs 13 residues. Trimming took 4 bases from V and 6 from J, leaving 14 bases between them. Here the CDR3 reads CASSTPGGSEQYF. The CDR3 nucleotides read TGCGCCAGCAGCACACCAGGGGGGAGCGAGCAGTACTTC.

This chain's CDR3 is CASSSGQHRAEAFF. In nucleotides, the CDR3 is TGTGCCAGCAGTTCCGGACAGCATAGGGCTGAAGCTTTCTTT. The chain has TRBV6-6 and TRBJ1-1; D perhaps matches TRBD1 (6 bases). Germline assignment: CDR1 MNHNY and CDR2 SVGAGI (reference sequence). With 4 bases removed from V and 6 bases from J, the gap between germline ends came to 15 bases. This CDR3 is built from 14 residues.

The rearrangement uses TRBV6-1 and TRBJ1-1, with D possibly matching TRBD1 (5 bases). This CDR3 is built from 14 residues. The V end was cut by 5 bases, the J end by 4 bases, with 14 bases between. CDR1 MNHNS and CDR2 SASEGT come from the germline V gene. The CDR3 DNA reads TGTGCCAGCAGTACCCACCGACAGAGCACTGAAGCTTTCTTT. This encodes CASSTHRQSTEAFF.

In this sample, this clone turned up once. The J gene is TRBJ2-5, the V gene TRBV7-9, with a tentative D call TRBD1 (5 bases). CDR1 and CDR2 from the germline V gene are SEHNR and FQNEAQ (reference sequence). The CDR3 length is 13 residues. V was cut by 5 bases and J by 4 bases, with 11 bases left in between. CDR3 in amino acids: CASSIQGAETQYF. CDR3 bases: TGTGCCAGCAGCATACAAGGGGCAGAGACCCAGTACTTC. The full variable domain, with the rest looked up from reference TRBV7-9 and TRBJ2-5, is DTGVSQNPRHKITKRGQNVTFRCDPISEHNRLYWYRQTLGQGPEFLTYFQNEAQLEKSRLLSDRFSAERPKGSFSTLEIQRTEQGDSAMYLCASSIQGAETQYFGPGTRLLVL.

The rearrangement uses TRBV5-1 and TRBJ2-5; the D gene is possibly TRBD1 (6 bases). CDR1 is SGHRS, CDR2 YFSETQ, per germline. The CDR3 is made up of 15 amino acids. V lost 0 bases and J lost 5, with 14 bases in between. In DNA form, the CDR3 reads TGCGCCAGCAGCTTGGAGGGGGTTTCGGGCGAGACCCAGTACTTC. This gives the protein CASSLEGVSGETQYF.

The chain couples TRBV28 to TRBJ2-7, with 7 bases that match TRBD1. The CDR3 spans 13 residues. The V gene's germline CDR1 is MDHEN and CDR2 SYDVKM. After removal of 6 bases from V and 6 bases from J, the junction contained 8 bases not matched to a gene. The DNA of the CDR3 is TGTGCCAGCAGCCTTGACAGGGCGCGCGAGCAGTACTTC. Protein: CASSLDRAREQYF.